This T cell receptor (beta chain) emerged from a study of circulating CD8 cells and anti-PD-1 response in melanoma. On the study more broadly: Responders had complete or partial responses; non-responders had stable or progressive disease.

The QIAseq Immune Repertoire TCR panel built the libraries from around 15 ng of total RNA. TCRdb reprocessed the reads with MiXCR, giving one entry per CDR3 protein. The table records 150 to 200 distinct CDR3 sequences, approximately 10% of them present only once. This clonotype is termed large. Its matching antigen is unknown. Whole-study results and caveats: Under 8% of TRB clonotypes were shared between subsets at M1. Generally, no replicate experiments were performed. Diversity ranked highest in DNEG and lowest in TIGIT subsets.

Deletions cut 2 bases from V and 4 bases from J, with 8 bases between. The CDR3 totals 13 residues. Germline-derived CDR1 and CDR2 are MNHEY and SMNVEV (reference sequence). From live CD3+CD8+TCRalphabeta+ cells, four PD-1 and/or TIGIT subsets were sorted. The source was CD8+ T cells from PBMCs, collected at baseline or after one month of anti-PD-1 therapy (not recorded which). This clonotype was sampled from a human donor with melanoma. This rearrangement joins TRBV27 to TRBJ1-1, with D possibly being TRBD1 (5 bases). The CDR3 region is CASSLGGITEAFF. In DNA form, the CDR3 reads TGTGCCAGCAGTTTAGGGGGTATCACTGAAGCTTTCTTT.